This entry is about one TCR beta chain. The data were produced by immunoSEQ multiplex PCR, yet TCRdb's version contains in-frame clones alone and is incomplete. The table records approximately 140,000 clones, 81% of them present only once. This sample stems from a study of blood T cell repertoires in COVID-19. Looked up from germline, CDR1 is KGHDR and CDR2 is SFDVKD. Trimming stripped 9 bases from V and 4 bases from J, with 11 bases between. The CDR3 is 13 amino acids. The sequenced material came from peripheral blood. This sequence was found in a human donor with acute or convalescent COVID-19. The donor label of this sample is uncertain. The chain links TRBV24-1 to TRBJ2-2; possible D gene TRBD1, 5 bases. The CDR3 protein is CATSPGFTGELFF. The DNA of the CDR3 is TGTGCCACCTCCCCAGGGTTCACCGGGGAGCTGTTTTTT.